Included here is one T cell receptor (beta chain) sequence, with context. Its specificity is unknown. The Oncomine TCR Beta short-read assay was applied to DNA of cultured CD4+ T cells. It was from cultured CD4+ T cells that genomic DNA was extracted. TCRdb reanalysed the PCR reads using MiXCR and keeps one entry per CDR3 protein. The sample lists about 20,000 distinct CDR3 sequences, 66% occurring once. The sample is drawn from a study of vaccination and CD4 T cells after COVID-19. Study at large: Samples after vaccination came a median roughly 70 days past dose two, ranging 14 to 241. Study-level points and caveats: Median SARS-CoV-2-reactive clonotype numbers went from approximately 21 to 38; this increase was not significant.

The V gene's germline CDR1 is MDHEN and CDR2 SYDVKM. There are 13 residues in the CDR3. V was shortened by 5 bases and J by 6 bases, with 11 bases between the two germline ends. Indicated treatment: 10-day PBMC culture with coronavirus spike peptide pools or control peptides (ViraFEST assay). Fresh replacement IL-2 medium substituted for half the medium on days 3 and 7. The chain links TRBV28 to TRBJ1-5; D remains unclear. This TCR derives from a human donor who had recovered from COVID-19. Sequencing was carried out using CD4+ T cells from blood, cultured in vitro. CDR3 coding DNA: TGTGCCAGCAGTGACGGGGTGGGTCAGCCCCAGCATTTT. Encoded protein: CASSDGVGQPQHF.